The clone carrying this T cell receptor (beta chain) was found a few times. Its antigen is unidentified. Study-level findings and limits: Greatest tumor Treg TCR overlap was with tumor naive CD4+ cells. The TCR gene usage of tumor memory CD4+ T cells clustered together with blood and lymph node memory CD4+ cells and with lymph node naive CD4+ cells.

Semi-nested PCR with Nested Universal Primer A followed constant-region reverse priming of full-length variable regions. TCRdb recomputed calls from the 5' RACE reads with MiXCR, one row per CDR3 protein. The sample lists roughly 45,000 distinct CDR3 sequences, under 25% occurring once. The sorted Tregs were CD4+CD25+CD127-/low cells. The V and J ends lost 2 bases and 5 bases, in that order; junction bases with no gene match: 8. This CDR3 has 16 residues. The germline V gene encodes CDR1 SGHDT and CDR2 YYEEEE. The genes are TRBV5-6 and TRBJ1-2; the match to TRBD1 covers 11 bases. Specimen: Tregs sorted from blood. The sequence derives from a female donor with breast cancer. In DNA form, the CDR3 reads TGTGCCAGCAGCTTTGGACAGGGGGCGCTTGGGTATGGCTACACCTTC. Translated: CASSFGQGALGYGYTF.